This entry lists 17 T cell receptor beta chains sequenced from one sample in a study of PD-1 blockade in mismatch repair-deficient tumors. The assay was immunoSEQ multiplex PCR, and TCRdb's table has in-frame clones only and misses some. Of around 130,000 clones listed, 88% are singletons. The specimen comprised peripheral blood, sampled 70 to 73 weeks after starting pembrolizumab. The receptors derive from an adult with mismatch repair-deficient cancer.

The chain has TRBV10-1 and TRBJ2-5, with 9 nucleotides matching TRBD2. With V trimmed by 5 bases and J by 1 base, 8 bases remained unmatched. The CDR3 runs 16 residues. The germline V gene has CDR1 WNHNN and CDR2 SYGVQD (reference sequence). The CDR3 loop reads CASSSLAGPGQETQYF. Written as DNA, the CDR3 is TGCGCCAGCAGTTCTCTAGCGGGGCCCGGCCAAGAGACCCAGTACTTC.

This chain uses TRBV2 with TRBJ1-5; D is perhaps TRBD1 (5 bases). V lost 6 bases, J lost 11 bases, and 20 bases lay in between. Per germline, CDR1 SNHLY and CDR2 FYNNEI. The CDR3 spans 14 residues. The CDR3 sequence is CASRGTNLRGTQHF. The DNA of the CDR3 is TGTGCCAGCAGGGGGACGAACCTTCGGGGGACCCAGCATTTT.

This clone was seen only a few times. The chain links TRBV2 to TRBJ2-7; D possibly uses TRBD1 or TRBD2 (5 bases each). The germline V and J ends were trimmed by 8 bases and 2 bases, with 10 bases remaining between them. This CDR3 is 12 amino acids long. CDR1 is SNHLY, CDR2 FYNNEI, per germline. CDR3 region: CASLGTTYEQYF. DNA for the CDR3: TGTGCCAGCTTAGGGACCACCTACGAGCAGTACTTC.

This clone was counted between two and nine times. The chain couples TRBV5-6 to TRBJ1-5, with TRBD1 matching 7 bases. Germline V gene sequence: CDR1 SGHDT, CDR2 YYEEEE. J lost 4 bases, V lost 0 bases, and 4 bases had no gene match. The CDR3 covers 15 residues. In nucleotides, the CDR3 is TGTGCCAGCAGCTTGGGGGACAGACGAAATCAGCCCCAGCATTTT. The encoded protein is CASSLGDRRNQPQHF.

The chain joins TRBV4-3 to TRBJ2-7, with TRBD2 identical over 12 bases. The V segment lost 1 base and the J segment 5 bases; nucleotides outside the gene matches: 3. Germline loops: CDR1 LGHNA, CDR2 YSLEER. The CDR3 length is 15 residues. The CDR3: CASSQGTSGINEQYF. CDR3 DNA: TGCGCCAGCAGCCAAGGGACTAGCGGGATCAACGAGCAGTACTTC.

This chain connects TRBV4-2 to TRBJ2-7; D perhaps matches TRBD2 (5 bases). This CDR3 is built from 13 residues. Deletions cut 8 bases from V and 0 bases from J, with 11 bases between. Germline V gene lookup returns CDR1 LGHNA and CDR2 YNFKEQ. CDR3 residues: CASGAGNSYEQYF. In nucleotides, the CDR3 is TGTGCCAGCGGCGCGGGCAACTCCTACGAGCAGTACTTC.

V gene TRBV5-1 combines with J gene TRBJ2-2; D is perhaps TRBD1 (5 bases). With 8 bases removed from V and 3 bases from J, the gap between germline ends came to 17 bases. CDR1 and CDR2 (germline): SGHRS, YFSETQ. This CDR3 is 15 amino acids long. The CDR3 region is CARGRSVRDTGELFF. CDR3 coding DNA: TGCGCCAGGGGGCGCTCGGTTCGGGACACCGGGGAGCTGTTTTTT.

The chain joins TRBV25-1 to TRBJ2-7; 9 nucleotides line up with TRBD1. Trimming took 3 bases from V and 4 from J; bases not matched to a gene: 7. The CDR3 spans 15 residues. CDR1 is MGHDK and CDR2 is SYGVNS in the germline V gene. The chain's CDR3 is CASSDPGQGYYEQYF. The CDR3 DNA sequence: TGTGCCAGCAGTGACCCGGGACAGGGCTATTACGAGCAGTACTTC.

The CDR3 loop is CASSTGGRFRDEQYF. In nucleotides, the CDR3 is TGTGCCAGCAGCACAGGGGGGCGGTTTCGGGACGAGCAGTACTTC. V and J are TRBV5-8 and TRBJ2-7; 8 positions agree with TRBD1. The CDR3 has 15 residues. Losses at the gene ends were 4 bases for V and 5 bases for J; bases not matched to a gene: 11. The germline CDR1 and CDR2 sequences are SGHTS and YDEGEE. The full variable domain, rest sourced from reference TRBV5-8 and TRBJ2-7, is EAGVTQSPTHLIKTRGQQATLRCSPISGHTSVYWYQQALGLGLQFLLWYDEGEERNRGNFPPRFSGRQFPNYSSELNVNALELEDSALYLCASSTGGRFRDEQYFGPGTRLTVT.

The J gene is TRBJ2-2, the V gene TRBV5-4; possible D gene TRBD2, 6 bases. Germline CDR1 and CDR2: SGHNT and YYREEE (reference sequence). This CDR3 spans 13 amino acids. Deletions cut 4 bases from V and 8 bases from J, with 12 bases between. CDR3 protein: CASSVAVWGELFF. DNA for the CDR3: TGTGCCAGCAGCGTAGCGGTATGGGGGGAGCTGTTTTTT.

CDR3 in DNA: TGTGCCAGCAGTTTCTCGGGACTAGCGGGACAAGAGACCCAGTACTTC. Translated: CASSFSGLAGQETQYF. This chain connects TRBV28 to TRBJ2-5; 13 positions agree with TRBD2. Germline CDR1 is MDHEN and CDR2 is SYDVKM. With 3 bases clipped from V and 2 bases from J, the junction kept 3 bases outside the gene matches. The CDR3 has 16 residues.

CDR3 DNA sequence: TGCGCCAGCAGCTTGAAGGGTTTCTCCACCGGGGAGCTGTTTTTT. It translates to CASSLKGFSTGELFF. This chain joins TRBV5-1 and TRBJ2-2, with D unclear. Germline CDR1 is SGHRS and CDR2 is YFSETQ. V lost 1 base to trimming and J lost 4 bases, with 11 bases between them. This CDR3 spans 15 amino acids.

This rearrangement joins TRBV6-1 to TRBJ2-2; 8 bases are shared with TRBD2. CDR1 is MNHNS and CDR2 is SASEGT in the germline V gene. After removal of 0 bases from V and 5 bases from J, the junction contained 14 bases not matched to a gene. This CDR3 is built from 19 residues. The CDR3 sequence: CASSEASGLAGYRTGELFF. The CDR3 DNA is TGTGCCAGCAGTGAAGCGTCCGGGTTAGCGGGATATAGAACCGGGGAGCTGTTTTTT.

A few counts support this clone. The J gene is TRBJ1-1, the V gene TRBV19, with D unclear. The germline V gene encodes CDR1 LNHDA and CDR2 SQIVND (reference sequence). This CDR3 has 11 amino acids. CDR3 in amino acids: CASAMNTEAFF. For the CDR3, the DNA is TGTGCTTCCGCCATGAACACTGAAGCTTTCTTT. The whole variable domain, remainder taken from reference TRBV19 and TRBJ1-1, is DGGITQSPKYLFRKEGQNVTLSCEQNLNHDAMYWYRQDPGQGLRLIYYSQIVNDFQKGDIAEGYSVSREKKESFPLTVTSAQKNPTAFYLCASAMNTEAFFGQGTRLTVV.

J is TRBJ2-5 and V is TRBV6-5, with 7 nucleotides matching TRBD1. The CDR3 is made up of 14 amino acids. From germline, CDR1 is MNHEY and CDR2 SVGAGI. After removal of 5 bases from V and 9 bases from J, the junction contained 12 bases not matched to a gene. CDR3 sequence reads: CASSTGQPLEAQYF. CDR3 bases: TGTGCCAGCAGTACGGGACAGCCGTTGGAGGCCCAGTACTTC.

The V and J genes are TRBV7-6 and TRBJ2-2; TRBD2 aligns across 10 bases. The V segment lost 2 bases and the J segment 7 bases; nucleotides outside the gene matches: 19. The CDR3 is 20 residues long. Germline-derived CDR1 and CDR2 are SGHVS and FNYEAQ. The CDR3 nucleotides are TGTGCCAGCAGCTTATATCCCCCTCCCCCTAGCGGGAGCAGGGTCGGGGAGCTGTTTTTT. This encodes CASSLYPPPPSGSRVGELFF.

The chain joins TRBV11-2 to TRBJ2-7; D might be TRBD2 (5 bases). The germline V gene encodes CDR1 SGHAT and CDR2 FQNNGV. Between the trimmed V and J ends, which lost 2 bases and 5 bases, there was a span of 13 bases. The CDR3 runs 14 residues. The CDR3 DNA reads as TGTGCCAGCAGCTTACCCCATGGGAGCAACGAGCAGTACTTC. It specifies CASSLPHGSNEQYF.